The sequence of this TCR beta chain was determined in a study of long-term antiretroviral therapy in people with HIV (dated by TCRdb to between 2021 and 2022). Describing the broader study: Collection of the earliest samples took place about a decade ahead of the 2015 WHO recommendation for immediate ART, at a time when ART was typically delayed until CD4 counts fell. Whether ART initiation and durable HIV suppression were associated with changes in peripheral blood TRB repertoire composition and diversity was tested in a retrospective serial study. A total of roughly 200 cryopreserved PBMC samples came from around 30 adults with confirmed HIV infection and were collected serially over a mean of roughly six years (range 1-12). Among the 30 to 35 participants with HIV, around ten were female. Test extractions of a monoclonal T-cell line alongside 33 polyclonal samples showed no cross-contamination during QIAcube processing.

This clone occurred a few times. The specificity of this receptor is unknown. No much larger clone is present one base from it, and per-base qualities are unavailable. Inclusion was restricted to participants for whom at least one PBMC sample before ART initiation and at least two post-ART samples were available. Every participant with HIV received treatment in the United States of America. Before DNA extraction, cryopreserved samples of 1-10 million PBMC were thawed and then washed. At the time of the earliest PBMC sample for each participant with HIV, ages ranged from about 23 to 60 years. Per participant, PBMC samples came from 1-4 timepoints prior to ART initiation and 2-8 timepoints following ART initiation, for a median of 7 samples. For every participant, serial HIV viral load, CD4+ T-cell count, ART history and demographic data were obtained. Using a Qiagen kit on a QIAcube, genomic DNA was extracted from unsorted PBMC, with samples processed in batches of 12.

Broader findings and caveats from the paper: The samples span the years 2004 to 2017, and the ART regimens used at that time may not be as effective as current regimens. Inferences about post-ART repertoire changes are limited because no data were available on ART adherence, viral resistance or therapy changes. Starting ART was linked to a significant rise in TRB diversity, yet even with long-term ART the diversity remained significantly lower than in transplant donor controls. At every time point, the repertoire was dominated by expanded TRB clones first identified before ART initiation, although this dominance fluctuated and, in many PLHIV, declined after ART. Unsorted PBMC were profiled instead of sorted CD4+ and CD8+ T cells because pre-ART samples had limited cell numbers. Narrower CDR3 length ranges were observed in HIV repertoires than in controls, and an antigen-experienced repertoire with only a slight naive shift after ART was suggested by the network structure. Because PBMC availability was limited, only the TCR beta chain was sequenced, with no alpha chain pairing.

The immunoSEQ hsTCRB v3.0 assay was used at survey level resolution for TRB variable region sequencing. TRB sequencing targeted a depth of about 35,000-50,000 T-cell genomes per sample. TRB libraries were pooled and sequenced on an Illumina MiSeq using a v3 150-cycle kit. The authors processed their data as follows. Repertoire analysis was run in R within a reproducible Nextflow workflow that covered QC, data transformation and analysis. LymphoSeq2, an R package for exploring AIRR-Seq data, was used to implement the custom analyses. A handful of samples that produced fewer than 5000 total TRB sequences were removed, so under 200 HIV repertoires were analyzed. Of the 188 retained HIV repertoires, approximately 60 were collected before and about 130 after ART initiation. Repertoires were downsampled to 5000 TRB nucleotide sequences, and summary statistics were averaged over 100 downsampling iterations. Only TRB sequences with CDR3 regions of at least seven amino acids were retained for analysis. A Shannon entropy-derived clonality score and the Gini coefficient were used to measure diversity. In the repertoire networks, any two of the top 5000 CDR3 amino acid sequences were connected whenever the two sequences differed by an edit distance of one. For TRB CDR3 amino acid sequences, antigen specificity groups and MHC restriction were predicted with GLIPH2. To flag known associations with CMV, EBV, HIV or tissue antigens, CDR3 amino acid sequences were compared against VDJdb and McPAS-TCR. Pre-ART, post-ART and control groups were compared with Wilcoxon signed-rank tests and Holm-Bonferroni correction. TCRdb re-hosts the immuneACCESS table, in-frame sequences only. Its copies lack some clones; in the studies checked, an unresolved V gene accounts for under half of them, and the cause for the rest is not known. V, J and clone size reflect that table, while D and trimming were determined from the DNA. Recorded for this sample are 19,000 or so clones; about four fifths of them occurred a single time. The top ten clonotypes cover approximately 8.2% of the sample.

The sample was unsorted PBMCs, taken at the start of antiretroviral therapy. The TCR sequence derives from a man aged 30 to 39 with HIV.

The base sequence is TGTGCCAGCAGCCCCGGACAGGGTGTACGTGAGCAGTACTTC. This gives the protein CASSPGQGVREQYF. The sequence joins TRBV7-9 to TRBJ2-7, and TRBD1 matches 8 of the central bases. The CDR3 runs 14 residues from the cysteine to the phenylalanine. Only the CDR3 region is kept as DNA, spanning 42 bases read in frame from base 1. V is cut back by 5 bases and J by 7 bases, with 10 bases in the junction unmatched. Looking up the germline V gene (reference sequence) yields CDR1 SEHNR and CDR2 FQNEAQ.